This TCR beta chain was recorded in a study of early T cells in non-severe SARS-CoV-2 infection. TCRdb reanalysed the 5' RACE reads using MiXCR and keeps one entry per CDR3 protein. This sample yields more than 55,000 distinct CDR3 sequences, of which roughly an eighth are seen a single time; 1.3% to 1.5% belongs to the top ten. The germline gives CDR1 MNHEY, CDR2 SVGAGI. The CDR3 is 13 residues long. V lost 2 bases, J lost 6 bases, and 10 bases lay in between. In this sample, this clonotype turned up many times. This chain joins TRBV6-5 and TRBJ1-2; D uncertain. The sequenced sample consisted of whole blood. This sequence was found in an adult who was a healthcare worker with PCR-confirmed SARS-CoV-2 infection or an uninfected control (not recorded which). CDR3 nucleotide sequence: TGTGCCAGCAGTTACGGCGGGGAAGATGGCTACACCTTC. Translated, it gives CASSYGGEDGYTF.